This TCR beta chain is drawn from a study of post-analysis software for immune sequencing data. In the case of this clonotype: Its antigen remains unknown.

Study outcomes and limitations: Relative to controls, patients had about five TRBV segments at higher frequency, with TRBV5-6, TRBV5-1 and TRBV20-1 among these. Controls had significantly higher normalized Chao1 diversity than multiple sclerosis patients.

CDR1 is SEHNR, CDR2 FQNEAQ, per germline (reference sequence). CDR3 length: 13 amino acids. V lost 8 bases to trimming and J lost 4 bases, with 12 bases between them. Unique molecular identifiers tagged the TCR beta cDNA libraries. TCRdb reprocessed the PCR reads via MiXCR and lists one record per CDR3 protein. The sample contains approximately 770,000 distinct CDR3 sequences, roughly 50% of which appear only once. This TCR derives from a girl aged 10 to 17 with multiple sclerosis. V is TRBV7-9 and J is TRBJ1-5; D might be TRBD1 (6 bases). Source material: blood. CDR3 region: CASSGERNQPQHF. CDR3 nucleotide sequence: TGTGCCAGCTCAGGGGAGCGAAATCAGCCCCAGCATTTT.